The present T cell receptor beta chain was sequenced within a study of T cell responses to AZD1222 COVID-19 vaccine. The germline gives CDR1 SGHTA, CDR2 FQGTGA. Deletions cut 3 bases from V and 3 bases from J, with 14 bases between. The length of the CDR3 is 15 residues. The study pooled second doses at about 4 or about 12 weeks. Only in-frame clones appear in the TCRdb table, and some are missing; sequencing was by immunoSEQ multiplex PCR. The top ten clones hold over 10% of a sample with under 100,000 clones, roughly 88% of them seen once. Whole-study findings and limits: There were vaccine-associated CD4 TCRs across spike, dominant at 160-218 and 743-854. Most donors were white British, females outnumbered males, and clonal diversity was possibly underestimated.

Turning to this clone: The antigen is not known.

The source is an adult who received the AZD1222 COVID-19 vaccine. The source was peripheral blood, collected 28 days after the second AZD1222 dose. The V gene is TRBV7-3, the J gene TRBJ2-5; the D gene is possibly TRBD2 (6 bases). CDR3 nucleotide sequence: TGTGCCAGCAGCTTCTCCCGGACTACGAAAGAGACCCAGTACTTC. The encoded protein is CASSFSRTTKETQYF.